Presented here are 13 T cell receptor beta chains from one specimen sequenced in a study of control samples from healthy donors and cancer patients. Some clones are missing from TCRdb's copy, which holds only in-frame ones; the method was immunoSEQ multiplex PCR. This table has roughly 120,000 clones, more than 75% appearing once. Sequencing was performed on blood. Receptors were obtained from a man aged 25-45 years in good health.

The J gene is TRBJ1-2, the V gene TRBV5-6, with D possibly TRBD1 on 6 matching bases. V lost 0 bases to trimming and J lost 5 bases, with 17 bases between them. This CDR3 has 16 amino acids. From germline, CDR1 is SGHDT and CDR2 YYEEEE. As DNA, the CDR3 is TGTGCCAGCAGCTTGGGCAGGGGCCGGGATGGATATGGCTACACCTTC. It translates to CASSLGRGRDGYGYTF.

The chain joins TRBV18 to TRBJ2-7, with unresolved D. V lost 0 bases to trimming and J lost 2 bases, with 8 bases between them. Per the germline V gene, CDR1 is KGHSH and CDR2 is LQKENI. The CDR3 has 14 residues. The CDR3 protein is CASSPPKNPYEQYF. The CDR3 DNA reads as TGTGCCAGCTCACCACCTAAAAACCCCTACGAGCAGTACTTC.

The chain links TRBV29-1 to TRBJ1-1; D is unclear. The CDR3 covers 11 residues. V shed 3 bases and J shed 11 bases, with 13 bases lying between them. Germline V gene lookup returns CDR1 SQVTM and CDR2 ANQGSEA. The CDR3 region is CSVELRKAAFF. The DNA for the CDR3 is TGCAGCGTTGAGCTTAGGAAGGCGGCTTTCTTT.

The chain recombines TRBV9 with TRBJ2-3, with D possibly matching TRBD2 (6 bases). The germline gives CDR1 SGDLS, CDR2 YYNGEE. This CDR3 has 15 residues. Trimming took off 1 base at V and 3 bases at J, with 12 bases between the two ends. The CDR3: CASSVYSGGTDTQYF. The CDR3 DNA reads TGTGCCAGCAGCGTATATAGCGGCGGGACAGATACGCAGTATTTT.

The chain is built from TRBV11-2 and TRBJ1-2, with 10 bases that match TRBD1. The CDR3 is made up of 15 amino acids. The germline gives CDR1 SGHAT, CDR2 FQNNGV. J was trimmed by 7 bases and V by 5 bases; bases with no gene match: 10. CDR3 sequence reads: CASSPPWDRGSGYTF. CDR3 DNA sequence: TGTGCCAGCAGCCCCCCTTGGGACAGGGGTAGTGGCTACACCTTC.

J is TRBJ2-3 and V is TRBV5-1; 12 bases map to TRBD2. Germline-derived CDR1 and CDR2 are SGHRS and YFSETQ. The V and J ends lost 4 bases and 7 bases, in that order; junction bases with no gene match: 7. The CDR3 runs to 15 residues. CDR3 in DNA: TGCGCCAGCAGCCCGGGGCGGACTAGCGGGAATACGCAGTATTTT. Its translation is CASSPGRTSGNTQYF.

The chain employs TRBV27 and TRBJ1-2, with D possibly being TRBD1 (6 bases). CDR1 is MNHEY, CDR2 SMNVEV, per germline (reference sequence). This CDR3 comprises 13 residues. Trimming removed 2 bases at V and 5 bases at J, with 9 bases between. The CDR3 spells CASSLTGFYGYTF. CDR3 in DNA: TGTGCCAGCAGTTTAACAGGGTTTTATGGCTACACCTTC.

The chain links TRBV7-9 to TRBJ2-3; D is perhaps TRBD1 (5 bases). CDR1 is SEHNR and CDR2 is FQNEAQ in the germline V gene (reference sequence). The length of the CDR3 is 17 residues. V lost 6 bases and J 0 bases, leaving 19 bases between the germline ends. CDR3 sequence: CASSLGRDTTSTDTQYF. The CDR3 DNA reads TGTGCCAGCAGTTTGGGGCGAGATACTACTAGCACAGATACGCAGTATTTT.

The CDR3 DNA reads TGTGCCTGGACCAGCCCCTATGGCTACACCTTC. Protein product: CAWTSPYGYTF. The genes are TRBV30 and TRBJ1-2; no clear D. The CDR3 is 11 residues long. Trimming stripped 4 bases from V and 4 bases from J, with 7 bases between. From germline, CDR1 is GTSNPN and CDR2 SVGIG (reference sequence).

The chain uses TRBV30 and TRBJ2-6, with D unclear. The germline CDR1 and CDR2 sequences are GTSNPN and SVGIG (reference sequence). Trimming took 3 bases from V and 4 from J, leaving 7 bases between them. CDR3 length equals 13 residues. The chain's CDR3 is CAWRAQGANVLTF. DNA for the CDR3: TGTGCCTGGAGGGCTCAAGGGGCCAACGTCCTGACTTTC. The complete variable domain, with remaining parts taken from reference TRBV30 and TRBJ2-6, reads SQTIHQWPATLVQPVGSPLSLECTVEGTSNPNLYWYRQAAGRGLQLLFYSVGIGQISSEVPQNLSASRPQDRQFILSSKKLLLSDSGFYLCAWRAQGANVLTFGAGSRLTVL.

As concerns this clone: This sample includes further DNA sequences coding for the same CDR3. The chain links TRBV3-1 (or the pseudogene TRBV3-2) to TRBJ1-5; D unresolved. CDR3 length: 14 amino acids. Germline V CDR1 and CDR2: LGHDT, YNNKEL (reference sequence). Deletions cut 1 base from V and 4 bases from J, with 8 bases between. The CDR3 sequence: CASSQGTVNQPQHF. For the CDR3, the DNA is TGTGCCAGCAGCCAAGGGACCGTGAATCAGCCCCAGCATTTT.

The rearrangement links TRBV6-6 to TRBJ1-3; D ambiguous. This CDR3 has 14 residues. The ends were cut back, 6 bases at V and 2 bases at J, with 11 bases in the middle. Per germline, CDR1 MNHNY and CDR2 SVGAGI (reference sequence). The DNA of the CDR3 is TGTGCCAGCAGCCCTTCCCGAACTGGAAACACCATATATTTT. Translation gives CASSPSRTGNTIYF.

The CDR3 DNA sequence: TGTGCCAGCAGCTTGATAGGTAGTAAGAACACTGAAGCTTTCTTT. Protein product: CASSLIGSKNTEAFF. The chain uses TRBV5-6 and TRBJ1-1; D is undetermined. V lost 1 base to trimming and J lost 1 base, with 11 bases between them. The CDR3 totals 15 residues. CDR1 and CDR2 (germline): SGHDT, YYEEEE.